These T cell receptor beta chains were read from a single sample in a study of chemoradiotherapy in HPV16-positive cancers. Profiled with immunoSEQ multiplex PCR; TCRdb holds only in-frame clones, not every one. The profile covers about 20,000 clones, with around 85% appearing a single time and around 4.4% taken by the ten largest. Sequenced here: blood, sampled from a patient who underwent chemoradiotherapy. Receptor source: a human donor with HPV-associated anogenital cancer. The CDR3 runs from the conserved cysteine through the conserved F or W. The D gene is left open where the match is weak. Not all rows give a size; the values are once, few, many and, for expanded clones, a class.

j_call v_call clone_size cdr3_length d_call cdr3_aa cdr3_nt
TRBJ1-1 TRBV10-1 - 13 - CASKATQSTEAFF TGCGCCAGCAAAGCTACTCAGTCCACTGAAGCTTTCTTT
TRBJ1-1 TRBV9 once 14 - CASSPRLLNTEAFF TGTGCCAGCAGCCCCCGACTCCTGAACACTGAAGCTTTCTTT
TRBJ2-7 TRBV5-1 few 14 TRBD1 CASSRDRDSYEQYF TGCGCCAGCAGTCGGGACAGGGACTCCTACGAGCAGTACTTC
TRBJ2-1 TRBV11-3 - 15 - CASSFLGTGINEQFF TGTGCCAGCAGCTTCCTCGGGACTGGAATCAATGAGCAGTTCTTC
TRBJ2-3 TRBV27 - 15 - CASKFGRAGTDTQYF TGTGCCAGCAAGTTCGGACGGGCCGGGACAGATACGCAGTATTTT
TRBJ1-5 TRBV12-5 - 20 - CASGLDLASYSPYSNQPQHF TGTGCTAGTGGTTTGGACCTTGCATCCTACTCTCCCTATAGCAATCAGCCCCAGCATTTT
TRBJ1-1 TRBV5-4 - 13 - CASSRGGRTEAFF TGTGCCAGCAGCCGGGGGGGGAGAACTGAAGCTTTCTTT
TRBJ1-1 TRBV27 - 14 - CASSPTVFSAEAFF TGTGCCAGCAGTCCTACCGTGTTCTCCGCTGAAGCTTTCTTT
TRBJ2-5 TRBV6-5 few 15 TRBD1 CASSSLTGRRGTQYF TGTGCCAGCAGTTCCCTGACAGGGAGAAGAGGGACCCAGTACTTC
TRBJ2-2 TRBV6-1 - 16 TRBD2 CASSEEGGWYTGELFF TGTGCCAGCAGTGAAGAGGGAGGGTGGTACACCGGGGAGCTGTTTTTT
TRBJ2-3 TRBV5-5 - 15 TRBD2 CASSSSGGWLITQYF TGTGCCAGCAGCTCTAGCGGGGGGTGGCTCATTACGCAGTATTTT
TRBJ2-7 TRBV7-9 - 15 TRBD2 CASSWGGAASYEQYF TGTGCCAGCAGCTGGGGGGGAGCGGCCTCCTACGAGCAGTACTTC